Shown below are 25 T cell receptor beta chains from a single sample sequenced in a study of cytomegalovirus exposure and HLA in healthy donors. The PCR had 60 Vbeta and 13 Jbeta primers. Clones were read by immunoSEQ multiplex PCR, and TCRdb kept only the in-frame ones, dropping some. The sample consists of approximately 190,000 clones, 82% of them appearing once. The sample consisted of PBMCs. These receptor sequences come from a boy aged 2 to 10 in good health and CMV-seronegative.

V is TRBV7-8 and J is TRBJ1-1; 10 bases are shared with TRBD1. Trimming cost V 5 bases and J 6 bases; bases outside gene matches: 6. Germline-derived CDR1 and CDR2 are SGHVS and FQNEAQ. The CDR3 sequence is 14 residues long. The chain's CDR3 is CASSDRDRGAEAFF. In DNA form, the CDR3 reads TGTGCCAGCAGCGACCGGGACAGGGGCGCTGAAGCTTTCTTT.

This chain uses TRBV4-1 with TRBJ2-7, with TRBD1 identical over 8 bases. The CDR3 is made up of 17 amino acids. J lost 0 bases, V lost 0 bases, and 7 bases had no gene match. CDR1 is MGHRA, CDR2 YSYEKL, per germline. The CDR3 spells CASSQEYYGTGSYEQYF. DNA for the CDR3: TGCGCCAGCAGCCAAGAGTACTACGGGACAGGCTCCTACGAGCAGTACTTC.

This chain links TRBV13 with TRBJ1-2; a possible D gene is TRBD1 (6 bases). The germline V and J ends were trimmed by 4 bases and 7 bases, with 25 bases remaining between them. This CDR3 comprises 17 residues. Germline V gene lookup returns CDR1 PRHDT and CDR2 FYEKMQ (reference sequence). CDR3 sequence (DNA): TGTGCCAGCAGCTCCCCTCGGGACATAGTCTCACGGTCTGGCTACACCTTC. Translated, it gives CASSSPRDIVSRSGYTF. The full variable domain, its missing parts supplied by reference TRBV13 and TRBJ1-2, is AAGVIQSPRHLIKEKRETATLKCYPIPRHDTVYWYQQGPGQDPQFLISFYEKMQSDKGSIPDRFSAQQFSDYHSELNMSSLELGDSALYFCASSSPRDIVSRSGYTFGSGTRLTVV.

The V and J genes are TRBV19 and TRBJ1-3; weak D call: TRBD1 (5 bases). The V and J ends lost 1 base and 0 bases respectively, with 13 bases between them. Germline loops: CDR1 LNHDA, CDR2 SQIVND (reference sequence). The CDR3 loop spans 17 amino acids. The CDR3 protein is CASSIAVQDYSGNTIYF. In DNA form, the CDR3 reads TGTGCCAGTAGTATAGCTGTACAGGACTACTCTGGAAACACCATATATTTT.

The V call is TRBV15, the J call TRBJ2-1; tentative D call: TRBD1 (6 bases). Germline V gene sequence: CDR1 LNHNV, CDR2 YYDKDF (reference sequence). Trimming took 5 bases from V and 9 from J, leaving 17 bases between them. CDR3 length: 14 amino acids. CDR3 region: CATSYINRDGEQFF. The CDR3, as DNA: TGTGCCACCAGCTATATCAACAGGGACGGTGAGCAGTTCTTC. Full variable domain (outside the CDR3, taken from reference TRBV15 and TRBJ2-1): DAMVIQNPRYQVTQFGKPVTLSCSQTLNHNVMYWYQQKSSQAPKLLFHYYDKDFNNEADTPDNFQSRRPNTSFCFLDIRSPGLGDTAMYLCATSYINRDGEQFFGPGTRLTVL.

The CDR3 DNA follows: TGTGCCAGCAGCCAAGAGACAGGGCGGGCCAAAAACATTCAGTACTTC. This encodes CASSQETGRAKNIQYF. This chain uses TRBV4-2 with TRBJ2-4, with TRBD1 matching 7 bases. There are 16 residues in the CDR3. Per germline, CDR1 LGHNA and CDR2 YNFKEQ. With 0 bases clipped from V and 1 base from J, the junction kept 3 bases outside the gene matches.

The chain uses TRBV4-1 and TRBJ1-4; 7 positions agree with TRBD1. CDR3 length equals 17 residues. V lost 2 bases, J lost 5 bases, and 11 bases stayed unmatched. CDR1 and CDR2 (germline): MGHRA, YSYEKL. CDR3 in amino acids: CASSQKPRQGPNEKLFF. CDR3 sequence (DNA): TGCGCCAGCAGCCAAAAACCTAGACAGGGACCGAATGAAAAACTGTTTTTT.

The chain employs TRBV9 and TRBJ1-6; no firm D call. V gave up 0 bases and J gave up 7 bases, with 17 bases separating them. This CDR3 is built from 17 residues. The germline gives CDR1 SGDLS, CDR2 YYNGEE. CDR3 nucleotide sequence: TGTGCCAGCAGCGTAGGGTGGCAGGTCAGCGGAAATTCACCCCTCCACTTT. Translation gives CASSVGWQVSGNSPLHF.

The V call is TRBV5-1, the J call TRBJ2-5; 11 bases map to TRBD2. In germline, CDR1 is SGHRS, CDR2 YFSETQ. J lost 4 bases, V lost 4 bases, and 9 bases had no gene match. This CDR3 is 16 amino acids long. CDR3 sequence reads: CASSLHSGGAAETQYF. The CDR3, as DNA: TGCGCCAGCAGCCTCCATAGCGGGGGGGCCGCAGAGACCCAGTACTTC.

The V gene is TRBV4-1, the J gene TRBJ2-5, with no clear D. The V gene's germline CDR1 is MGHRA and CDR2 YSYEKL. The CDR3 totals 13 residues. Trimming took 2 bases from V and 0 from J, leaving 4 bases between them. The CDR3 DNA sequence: TGCGCCAGCAGCCAACGGGACCAAGAGACCCAGTACTTC. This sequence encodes CASSQRDQETQYF.

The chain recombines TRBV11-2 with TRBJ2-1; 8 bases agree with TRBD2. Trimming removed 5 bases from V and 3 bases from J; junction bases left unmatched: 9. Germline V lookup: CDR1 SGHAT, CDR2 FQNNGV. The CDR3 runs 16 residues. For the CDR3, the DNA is TGTGCCAGCAGCCCCCACGGCGGGGGGTACTACAATGAGCAGTTCTTC. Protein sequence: CASSPHGGGYYNEQFF.

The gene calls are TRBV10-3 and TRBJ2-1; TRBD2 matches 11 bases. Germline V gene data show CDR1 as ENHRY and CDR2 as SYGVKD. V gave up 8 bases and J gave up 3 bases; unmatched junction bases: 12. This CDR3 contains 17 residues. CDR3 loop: CAIPDPLAGEVYNEQFF. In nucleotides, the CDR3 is TGTGCCATCCCGGACCCACTAGCGGGGGAAGTCTACAATGAGCAGTTCTTC.

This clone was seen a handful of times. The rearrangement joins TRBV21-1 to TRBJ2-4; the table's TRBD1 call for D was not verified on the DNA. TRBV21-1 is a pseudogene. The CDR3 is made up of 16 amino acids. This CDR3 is CASSHPQGTGGGIQYF. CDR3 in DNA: TGTGCCAGCAGCCACCCCCAAGGGACAGGGGGCGGAATTCAGTACTTC.

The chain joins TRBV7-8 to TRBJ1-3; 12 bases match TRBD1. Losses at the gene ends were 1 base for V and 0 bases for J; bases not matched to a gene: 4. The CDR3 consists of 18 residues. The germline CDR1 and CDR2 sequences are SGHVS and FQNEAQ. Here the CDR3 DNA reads TGTGCCAGCAGCTTAGGGGGACAGGGGGCCTACTCTGGAAACACCATATATTTT. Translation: CASSLGGQGAYSGNTIYF.

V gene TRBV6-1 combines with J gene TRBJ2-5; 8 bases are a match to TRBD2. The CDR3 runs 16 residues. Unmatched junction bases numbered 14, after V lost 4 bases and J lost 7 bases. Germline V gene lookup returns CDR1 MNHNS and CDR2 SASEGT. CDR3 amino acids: CASSVSGGYQMVTQYF. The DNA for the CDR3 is TGTGCCAGCAGTGTAAGCGGGGGATACCAAATGGTGACCCAGTACTTC.

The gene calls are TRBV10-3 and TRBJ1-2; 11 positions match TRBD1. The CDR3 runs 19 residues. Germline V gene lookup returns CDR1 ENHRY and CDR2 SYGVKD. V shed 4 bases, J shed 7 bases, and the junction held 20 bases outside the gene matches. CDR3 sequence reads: CAISAEGLYGQGASSGYTF. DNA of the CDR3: TGTGCCATCAGTGCAGAGGGGCTGTACGGACAGGGGGCGTCTAGTGGCTACACCTTC.

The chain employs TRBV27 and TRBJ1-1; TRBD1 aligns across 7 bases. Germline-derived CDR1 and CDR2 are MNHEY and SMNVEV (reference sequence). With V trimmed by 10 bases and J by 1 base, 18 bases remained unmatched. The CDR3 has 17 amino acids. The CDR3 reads CAINQGRGKVENTEAFF. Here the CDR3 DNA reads TGTGCCATCAATCAGGGCAGGGGGAAAGTGGAGAACACTGAAGCTTTCTTT.

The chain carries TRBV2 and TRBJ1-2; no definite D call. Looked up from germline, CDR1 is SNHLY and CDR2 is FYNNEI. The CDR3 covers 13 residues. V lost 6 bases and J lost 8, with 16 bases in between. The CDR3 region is CASRDGDLGGYTF. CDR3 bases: TGTGCCAGCAGGGACGGGGATTTAGGCGGCTACACCTTC.

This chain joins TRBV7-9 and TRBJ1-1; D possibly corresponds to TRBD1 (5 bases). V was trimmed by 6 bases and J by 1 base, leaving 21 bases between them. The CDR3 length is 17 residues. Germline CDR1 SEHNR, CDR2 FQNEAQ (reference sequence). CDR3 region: CASRPAHDGGPNTEAFF. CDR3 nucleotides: TGTGCCAGCAGACCCGCCCACGACGGGGGTCCGAACACTGAAGCTTTCTTT.

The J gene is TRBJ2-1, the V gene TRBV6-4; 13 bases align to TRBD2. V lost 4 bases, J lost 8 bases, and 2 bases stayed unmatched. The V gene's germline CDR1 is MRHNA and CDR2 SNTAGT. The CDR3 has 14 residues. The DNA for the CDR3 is TGTGCCAGCAGTGCGGGACTAGCGGGGCATGAGCAGTTCTTC. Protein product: CASSAGLAGHEQFF.

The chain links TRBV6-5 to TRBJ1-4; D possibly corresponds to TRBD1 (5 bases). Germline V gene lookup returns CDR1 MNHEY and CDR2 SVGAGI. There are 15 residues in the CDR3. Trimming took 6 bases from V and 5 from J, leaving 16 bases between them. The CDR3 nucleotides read TGTGCCAGCAGCCTAACAGGCGCCTCAAATGAAAAACTGTTTTTT. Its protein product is CASSLTGASNEKLFF.

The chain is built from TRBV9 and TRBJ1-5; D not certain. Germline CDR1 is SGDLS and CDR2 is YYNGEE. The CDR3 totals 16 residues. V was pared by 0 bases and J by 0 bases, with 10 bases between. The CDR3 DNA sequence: TGTGCCAGCAGCGTAGGCGACGGAGTTAGCAATCAGCCCCAGCATTTT. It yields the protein CASSVGDGVSNQPQHF.

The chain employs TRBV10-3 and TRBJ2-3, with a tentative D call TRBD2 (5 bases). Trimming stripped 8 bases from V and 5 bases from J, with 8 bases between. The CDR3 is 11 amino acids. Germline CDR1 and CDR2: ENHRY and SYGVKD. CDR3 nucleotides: TGTGCCATCGGGAGTGGAGATACGCAGTATTTT. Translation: CAIGSGDTQYF.

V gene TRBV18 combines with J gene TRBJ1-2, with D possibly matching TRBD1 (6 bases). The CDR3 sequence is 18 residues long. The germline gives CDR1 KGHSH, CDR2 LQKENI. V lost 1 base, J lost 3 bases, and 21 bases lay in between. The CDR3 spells CASSPRPDKAGVYYGYTF. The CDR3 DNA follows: TGTGCCAGCTCACCACGACCCGACAAGGCAGGGGTGTACTATGGCTACACCTTC.

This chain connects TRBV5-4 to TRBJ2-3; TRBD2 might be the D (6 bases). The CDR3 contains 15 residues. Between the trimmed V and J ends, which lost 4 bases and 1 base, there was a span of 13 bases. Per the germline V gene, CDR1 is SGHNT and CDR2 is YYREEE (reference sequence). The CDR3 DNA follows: TGTGCCAGCAGCCGCGGGAACCCTGGCACAGATACGCAGTATTTT. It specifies CASSRGNPGTDTQYF.